The rows below give T cell receptor beta chains drawn from one sample of a study of T cell clonotyping in hematopoietic cell transplantation. Here immunoSEQ multiplex PCR was the method, and the copy in TCRdb shows in-frame clones only, minus some. The sample records approximately 41,000 clones, 95% being singletons. Sequencing was performed on peripheral blood mononuclear cells. The receptors come from a man younger than 45 in good health. Some clones in this sample may be carry-over from other donors' samples. Each CDR3 is given with its conserved first and last residue. Fields, in order: J gene, V gene, clone size, D gene, CDR3 DNA, CDR3 protein. D genes are given only for firm matches. Clone size is not always given. Where it is, it says once, few, many or a class for expanded clones.

TRBJ2-1 TRBV4-2 - - TGTGCCAGCAGCCAAGAGGGGTCTTTGTCCCCTTACAATGAGCAGTTCTTC CASSQEGSLSPYNEQFF
TRBJ2-3 TRBV18 - - TGTGCCAGCTCACCGCGGGCCGATACCAGCACAGATACGCAGTATTTT CASSPRADTSTDTQYF
TRBJ2-5 TRBV13 once - TGTGCCAGCAGCTTAGTAGGGGCGGTCAGGACCCAGTACTTC CASSLVGAVRTQYF
TRBJ1-1 TRBV15 - - TGTGCCACCAGCAGAGATGGTACAGGAGACACTGAAGCTTTCTTT CATSRDGTGDTEAFF
TRBJ2-5 TRBV6-5 - - TGTGCCAGCAGTTCTATGGAGACCCAGTACTTC CASSSMETQYF
TRBJ1-1 TRBV7-9 - - TGTGCCAGCAGCCCCCCCGCCGGGGACACTGAAGCTTTCTTT CASSPPAGDTEAFF
TRBJ1-2 TRBV20-1 - - TGCAGTGCTAGACCCCCGGGCGGCTACACCTTC CSARPPGGYTF
TRBJ1-1 TRBV7-9 - - TGTGCCAGCAGCCCCCACAGGCTAATGAACACTGAAGCTTTCTTT CASSPHRLMNTEAFF
TRBJ2-3 TRBV7-9 - TRBD1 TGTGCCAGCAGCTTCGGACAGGGCACAGATACGCAGTATTTT CASSFGQGTDTQYF
TRBJ2-5 TRBV7-2 once TRBD2 TGTGCCAGCAGCTCCCCCGGGAGGAGGGGAGAGACCCAGTACTTC CASSSPGRRGETQYF
TRBJ2-1 TRBV4-3 - - TGCGCCAGCAGCCCCCAAGGGGAGACCTACAATGAGCAGTTCTTC CASSPQGETYNEQFF
TRBJ1-3 TRBV11-3 - - TGTGCCAGCAGCTTAGTACTGGGATCCAGCTCTGGAAACACCATATATTTT CASSLVLGSSSGNTIYF
TRBJ2-7 TRBV7-3 - - TGTGCCAGCAGCCTGGGACCCCAATCCCACGAGCAGTACTTC CASSLGPQSHEQYF
TRBJ1-1 TRBV5-4 - - TGTGCCAGCAGCTTGGGGGGTAGCGCTGAAGCTTTCTTT CASSLGGSAEAFF
TRBJ2-6 TRBV19 - - TGTGCCAGTACCCCGGACAACTCTGGGGCCAACGTCCTGACTTTC CASTPDNSGANVLTF
TRBJ2-4 TRBV5-1 - - TGCGCCAGCAGCTTGGGGGAAGCCAAAAACATTCAGTACTTC CASSLGEAKNIQYF
TRBJ1-1 TRBV6-1 - - TGTGCCAGCAGTGAAGAGGAAGCACCTATGAACACTGAAGCTTTCTTT CASSEEEAPMNTEAFF
TRBJ2-1 TRBV11-2 - TRBD1 TGTGCCAGCAGACCTCAGACAGGGGGCTCCTACAATGAGCAGTTCTTC CASRPQTGGSYNEQFF
TRBJ2-7 TRBV7-8 - TRBD1 TGTGCCAGCAGCTTAGGTAGGACAGGGCAAATCTACGAGCAGTACTTC CASSLGRTGQIYEQYF
TRBJ2-1 TRBV19 - - TGTGCCAGTACCCCTGGGAGGAGGCGTAGCTCCTACAATGAGCAGTTCTTC CASTPGRRRSSYNEQFF
TRBJ1-5 TRBV21-1 - - TGTGCCAGCATCCCCCCAGCCAACACAAATCAGCCCCAGCATTTT CASIPPANTNQPQHF
TRBJ1-2 TRBV9 - - TGTGCCAGCAGCTCCCTTAACAGGGAAAGGGCGACCTTC CASSSLNRERATF
TRBJ2-4 TRBV4-3 - TRBD2 TGCGCCAGCAGTCGGGGGGACATTCAGTACTTC CASSRGDIQYF
TRBJ2-5 TRBV7-9 - TRBD2 TGTGCCAGCAGCTCAATTCTAACGGGGGGGAGATACGAGACCCAGTACTTC CASSSILTGGRYETQYF
TRBJ1-2 TRBV16 - - TGTGCCAGCAGCCCCCTGGGGGGGGGAGACTATGGCTACACCTTC CASSPLGGGDYGYTF
TRBJ1-5 TRBV19 - - TGTGCCAGTAGTATAAGGTCAAGGGAACAGCCCCAGCATTTT CASSIRSREQPQHF
TRBJ2-2 TRBV19 - - TGTGCCAGTAGTATTGATATCAGCGCGAGGGGCGGGGAGCTGTTTTTT CASSIDISARGGELFF
TRBJ2-7 TRBV12-5 - - TGTGCTAGTGGAGCTAGCGAGTTATACGAGCAGTACTTC CASGASELYEQYF
TRBJ2-7 TRBV19 - - TGTGCCAGTAGTATTCGCACGAGAGCATCCTACGAGCAGTACTTC CASSIRTRASYEQYF
TRBJ1-1 TRBV7-9 - - TGTGCCAGCAGCCCCGGGACAACGAACACTGAAGCTTTCTTT CASSPGTTNTEAFF
TRBJ2-2 TRBV5-1 - - TGCGCCAGCAGCTTCAAGCGATCATCAGGGCCCGGGGAGCTGTTTTTT CASSFKRSSGPGELFF
TRBJ2-7 TRBV4-1 - - TGCGCCAGCAGCCAGAGGCCTGACTACGAGCAGTACTTC CASSQRPDYEQYF
TRBJ1-2 TRBV18 - - TGTGCCAGCTCACATCAGACCTATGGCTACACCTTC CASSHQTYGYTF
TRBJ1-1 TRBV5-6 - - TGTGCCAGCAGCCATCAGGAGAACACTGAAGCTTTCTTT CASSHQENTEAFF
TRBJ1-1 TRBV27 - - TGTGCCAGCAGTTTTCGTACGGACACTGAAGCTTTCTTT CASSFRTDTEAFF
TRBJ1-5 TRBV5-8 - - TGTGCCAGCAGCTTCTGGGGTAACCAGCCCCAGCATTTT CASSFWGNQPQHF
TRBJ1-2 TRBV21-1 - - TGTGCCAGCAGCACCCTAAAATGGGGGACTACTAACTATGGCTACACCTTC CASSTLKWGTTNYGYTF
TRBJ2-5 TRBV11-2 - TRBD2 TGTGCCAGCAGCTTGGGAGGGGCTAGCGGGGGGCAAGAGACCCAGTACTTC CASSLGGASGGQETQYF
TRBJ1-2 TRBV29-1 - - TGCAGCGGGGGGGGGTCGCACTATGGCTACACCTTC CSGGGSHYGYTF
TRBJ2-3 TRBV27 - - TGTGCCAGCAGTTTGAGCTACACAGATACGCAGTATTTT CASSLSYTDTQYF
TRBJ2-2 TRBV7-2 - - TGTGCCAGCTACGGACAGTCCGCGAACACCGGGGAGCTGTTTTTT CASYGQSANTGELFF
TRBJ2-7 TRBV7-2 - TRBD1 TGTGCCAGCAGCACTAGGGTGGGACAGTTACCCTACGAGCAGTACTTC CASSTRVGQLPYEQYF
TRBJ2-3 TRBV29-1 few TRBD2 TGCAGCGTAGCGGGGGGCCGCACAGATACGCAGTATTTT CSVAGGRTDTQYF
TRBJ2-7 TRBV27 - TRBD1 TGTGCCAGCAGTTTTATAAGGACAGGGGGCCACTACGAGCAGTACTTC CASSFIRTGGHYEQYF
TRBJ1-4 TRBV7-8 - - TGTGCCAGCAGCTTAGACAGGGTACCAACTAATGAAAAACTGTTTTTT CASSLDRVPTNEKLFF